This T cell receptor (beta chain) was retrieved from a study of blood T cell repertoires in COVID-19. Across the study: The cDNA or gDNA used as material had been derived from T cells, B-cell-depleted T cells, or PBMCs.

Generated by immunoSEQ multiplex PCR, the TCRdb table keeps only in-frame clones and is missing some. In the table there are approximately 350,000 clones, 85% to 90% of which are singletons. This CDR3 is 15 amino acids long. V was shortened by 3 bases and J by 4 bases, with 13 bases between the two germline ends. Germline values: CDR1 SGHNT, CDR2 YENEEA. Seattle cases were enrolled at active infection and followed longitudinally. The TCR sequence derives from a woman aged 70 to 79 with COVID-19, enrolled during active disease. The material sequenced was peripheral blood. This rearrangement joins TRBV11-3 to TRBJ2-1, with D unresolved. The CDR3 bases are TGTGCCAGCAGCTTTGCTGAGGCCTCTTACAATGAGCAGTTCTTC. Its protein product is CASSFAEASYNEQFF.